Listed below are T cell receptor beta chains from one sample, sequenced in a study of blood T cell repertoires in COVID-19. Produced via immunoSEQ multiplex PCR; TCRdb's table is partial and in-frame only. The sample has some 250,000 clones, roughly 90% seen once. What was sequenced was peripheral blood. Receptor source: a man between 60 and 75 years old who had recovered from COVID-19. CDR3s include the opening cysteine and the closing phenylalanine or tryptophan. Each record gives: clone size, J gene, D gene, V gene, CDR3 protein, CDR3 DNA. D genes are given only for firm matches. Some rows have no size entry. The others give once, few or many, or a class for an expanded clone.

size: -
J: TRBJ1-1
D: TRBD1
V: TRBV6-1
CDR3: CASSEFRGANTEAFF
DNA: TGTGCCAGCAGTGAATTCAGGGGGGCGAACACTGAAGCTTTCTTT

size: -
J: TRBJ1-2
D: -
V: TRBV4-1
CDR3: CASSQDSPTGDLLYGYTF
DNA: TGCGCCAGCAGCCAAGATTCCCCCACAGGCGACTTACTCTATGGCTACACCTTC

size: -
J: TRBJ2-1
D: TRBD2
V: TRBV4-1
CDR3: CASSTRPSGAPRDEQFF
DNA: TGCGCCAGCAGTACACGGCCTAGCGGGGCCCCTAGGGATGAGCAGTTCTTC

size: -
J: TRBJ1-1
D: TRBD1
V: TRBV6-5
CDR3: CASSYIRGQAPVEAFF
DNA: TGTGCCAGCAGTTACATCCGGGGACAGGCCCCCGTCGAAGCTTTCTTT

size: once
J: TRBJ2-1
D: -
V: TRBV7-4
CDR3: CASSLGGGGLTTPSYNEQFF
DNA: TGTGCCAGCAGCCTGGGAGGGGGGGGACTTACCACCCCCTCCTACAATGAGCAGTTCTTC

size: -
J: TRBJ1-1
D: -
V: TRBV6-5
CDR3: CASSPPPVNTEAFF
DNA: TGTGCCAGCAGCCCCCCCCCGGTGAACACTGAAGCTTTCTTT

size: -
J: TRBJ2-1
D: TRBD1
V: TRBV10-3
CDR3: CAISEPEGQYNEQFF
DNA: TGTGCCATCAGTGAGCCAGAGGGACAGTACAATGAGCAGTTCTTC

size: -
J: TRBJ1-2
D: TRBD1
V: TRBV27
CDR3: CASSPQGGTNYGYTF
DNA: TGTGCCAGCAGCCCACAGGGGGGAACTAACTATGGCTACACCTTC

size: -
J: TRBJ2-2
D: TRBD2
V: TRBV19
CDR3: CASSLPAGGNTGELFF
DNA: TGTGCCAGTAGCCTACCGGCGGGGGGCAACACCGGGGAGCTGTTTTTT

size: -
J: TRBJ2-5
D: -
V: TRBV11-3
CDR3: CASKDSRQETQYF
DNA: TGTGCCAGCAAGGACAGTAGACAAGAGACCCAGTACTTC

size: -
J: TRBJ2-2
D: -
V: TRBV15
CDR3: CATQGFTGELFF
DNA: TGTGCCACGCAGGGATTCACCGGGGAGCTGTTTTTT

size: -
J: TRBJ2-3
D: -
V: TRBV19
CDR3: CASNSWGASNTDTQYF
DNA: TGTGCCAGTAATTCTTGGGGCGCCTCTAACACAGATACGCAGTATTTT

size: -
J: TRBJ2-1
D: TRBD2
V: TRBV5-4
CDR3: CASRPDLAGGREQFF
DNA: TGTGCCAGCAGGCCCGACCTAGCGGGGGGACGGGAGCAGTTCTTC

size: -
J: TRBJ2-3
D: -
V: TRBV4-2
CDR3: CASSPRGRGSTDTQYF
DNA: TGTGCCAGCAGCCCCCGAGGTCGGGGATCCACAGATACGCAGTATTTT

size: once
J: TRBJ2-3
D: TRBD2
V: TRBV11-2
CDR3: CASSTRGASGGFNTQYF
DNA: TGTGCCAGCAGCACGAGAGGGGCTAGCGGGGGGTTTAATACGCAGTATTTT

size: -
J: TRBJ1-6
D: -
V: TRBV6-5
CDR3: CASSYLEGRNSPLHF
DNA: TGTGCCAGCAGTTACTTAGAGGGCCGGAATTCACCCCTCCACTTT

size: -
J: TRBJ1-1
D: -
V: TRBV10-3
CDR3: CAIGPGAMNTEAFF
DNA: TGTGCCATCGGCCCAGGGGCCATGAACACTGAAGCTTTCTTT

size: -
J: TRBJ2-1
D: TRBD1
V: TRBV24-1
CDR3: CATSDRGRVNEQFF
DNA: TGTGCCACCAGCGACAGGGGGCGCGTAAATGAGCAGTTCTTC

size: -
J: TRBJ1-4
D: -
V: TRBV5-1
CDR3: CASSPALTGEKLFF
DNA: TGCGCCAGCAGCCCTGCCCTAACAGGGGAAAAACTGTTTTTT

size: few
J: TRBJ1-2
D: TRBD1
V: TRBV5-1
CDR3: CASSLGQGRVFYGYTF
DNA: TGCGCCAGCAGTCTGGGACAGGGACGAGTATTCTATGGCTACACCTTC

size: -
J: TRBJ2-7
D: TRBD1
V: TRBV4-1
CDR3: CASSPIGDSTYEQYF
DNA: TGCGCCAGCAGCCCGATTGGGGACAGCACCTACGAGCAGTACTTC

size: -
J: TRBJ1-6
D: -
V: TRBV3-1/TRBV3-2
CDR3: CASSRRGGADSPLHF
DNA: TGTGCCAGCAGCCGTCGGGGGGGCGCTGATTCACCCCTCCACTTT

size: -
J: TRBJ1-1
D: -
V: TRBV3-1/TRBV3-2
CDR3: CASSHGLGGGDAFF
DNA: TGTGCCAGCAGCCACGGATTGGGTGGGGGGGATGCTTTCTTT

size: -
J: TRBJ1-6
D: TRBD1
V: TRBV15
CDR3: CATRPLGTGSHSPLHF
DNA: TGTGCCACCAGACCCCTCGGGACAGGGTCTCATTCACCCCTCCACTTT

size: -
J: TRBJ1-2
D: TRBD1
V: TRBV3-1/TRBV3-2
CDR3: CASSRQGQEYGYTF
DNA: TGTGCCAGCAGCCGTCAGGGACAGGAGTATGGCTACACCTTC

size: -
J: TRBJ2-2
D: -
V: TRBV6-6
CDR3: CASQGGGGMPGELFF
DNA: TGTGCCAGCCAAGGAGGGGGGGGGATGCCCGGGGAGCTGTTTTTT

size: once
J: TRBJ1-3
D: -
V: TRBV19
CDR3: CASSIRFGNTIYF
DNA: TGTGCCAGTAGTATTCGTTTCGGAAACACCATATATTTT

size: -
J: TRBJ1-2
D: -
V: TRBV6-5
CDR3: CASSSHTQTNYGYTF
DNA: TGTGCCAGCAGTTCACATACCCAAACTAACTATGGCTACACCTTC

size: -
J: TRBJ2-7
D: TRBD2
V: TRBV18
CDR3: CASSPPSGASYEQYF
DNA: TGTGCCAGCTCACCACCTAGCGGGGCATCCTACGAGCAGTACTTC

size: -
J: TRBJ2-3
D: -
V: TRBV11-2
CDR3: CASSLWEAPSYTDTQYF
DNA: TGTGCCAGCAGCTTATGGGAGGCCCCATCCTACACAGATACGCAGTATTTT